This TCR beta chain comes out of a study of molecular identifiers for immune sequencing clone quantification. Study in general: Naive CD8 RNA (roughly 20,000 or 100,000 cells) was divided into five aliquots, with four sequenced.

Study results and caveats: Clones carrying above 20 RNA copies accounted for over 99% of effector molecules, under 1% in naive cells.

TCRdb independently ran MiXCR on the PCR reads; one entry per CDR3 protein. The table has 9,800 or so distinct CDR3 sequences, just under 20% seen once. Germline V gives CDR1 SQVTM, CDR2 ANQGSEA. The ends were cut back, 4 bases at V and 0 bases at J, with 13 bases in the middle. The CDR3 loop spans 14 amino acids. Judged by abundance, this clonotype is medium-sized. The antigen is not known. Input material: naive CD8+ T cells from blood, with Jurkat cell RNA spiked in. The subset was: FACS-sorted CD8+CD4-CCR7+CD45RA+ naive T cells. This chain joins TRBV29-1 and TRBJ2-7; D unresolved. The clonotype comes from a human donor in good health. Some libraries in this study had Jurkat cell RNA spiked in. The CDR3 sequence is CSVAPPGSSYEQYF. As DNA, the CDR3 is TGCAGCGTTGCTCCACCCGGGTCCTCCTACGAGCAGTACTTC.